What follows are 17 T cell receptor beta chains derived from one specimen sequenced in a study of CD8 T cells in Susac syndrome. An amount of RNA that ranged from roughly 0.45 to 1 ug was reverse transcribed with random hexamers. TCRdb processed the immunoSEQ multiplex PCR reads anew with MiXCR; each CDR3 protein has one entry. The sample comprises about 300,000 distinct CDR3 sequences, about 91% of which are singletons, and around 0.2% rests with the top ten. What was sequenced was CD8+ T cells from PBMCs. These receptors all stem from a human donor with multiple sclerosis.

This clonotype was counted only a few times. The chain joins TRBV12-5 to TRBJ2-5, with a possible D match to TRBD2 (6 bases). The germline V and J ends were trimmed by 5 bases and 1 base, with 8 bases remaining between them. The germline V gene has CDR1 LGHNT and CDR2 FRNRAP. The CDR3 runs 13 residues. In DNA, the CDR3 is TGTGCTAGTGGTGGCGGGATCCAAGAGACCCAGTACTTC. Its protein is CASGGGIQETQYF.

V is TRBV7-6 and J is TRBJ2-5, with 13 bases matching TRBD2. The length of the CDR3 is 16 residues. Germline CDR1 SGHVS, CDR2 FNYEAQ. J gave up 5 bases and V 7 bases, and 10 bases lay outside the gene matches. CDR3 in DNA: TGTGCCAGCATGAGGACTAGCGGGAGCGGGCGGGAGACCCAGTACTTC. Translated: CASMRTSGSGRETQYF.

The chain employs TRBV20-1 and TRBJ2-5; TRBD2 agrees at 9 bases. Germline CDR1 is DFQATT and CDR2 is SNEGSKA (reference sequence). The CDR3 consists of 20 residues. With V trimmed by 6 bases and J by 0 bases, 23 bases remained unmatched. The CDR3 bases are TGCAGTGCCATGGTTGTACTAGCGGGTAACGTTAACGTGTACCAAGAGACCCAGTACTTC. Translated: CSAMVVLAGNVNVYQETQYF.

This sequence joins TRBV30 and TRBJ2-3; D call uncertain. This CDR3 has 14 amino acids. V shed 0 bases and J shed 0 bases, with 7 bases lying between them. The V gene's germline CDR1 is GTSNPN and CDR2 SVGIG (reference sequence). The CDR3 loop reads CAWSVSGSTDTQYF. CDR3 nucleotides: TGTGCCTGGAGTGTCTCCGGGAGCACAGATACGCAGTATTTT. Full variable domain (outside the CDR3, taken from reference TRBV30 and TRBJ2-3): SQTIHQWPATLVQPVGSPLSLECTVEGTSNPNLYWYRQAAGRGLQLLFYSVGIGQISSEVPQNLSASRPQDRQFILSSKKLLLSDSGFYLCAWSVSGSTDTQYFGPGTRLTVL.

V gene TRBV7-9 combines with J gene TRBJ2-5, with D tentatively TRBD1 or TRBD2 (6 bases each). The CDR3 runs 15 residues. The V gene lost 6 bases and the J gene lost 1 base, with 15 bases spanning the gap. CDR1 is SEHNR, CDR2 FQNEAQ, per germline (reference sequence). The CDR3 DNA reads as TGTGCCAGCAGTGTAATCGGGGGCGGCCAAGAGACCCAGTACTTC. Translated: CASSVIGGGQETQYF. Full variable domain (rest looked up from reference TRBV7-9 and TRBJ2-5): DTGVSQNPRHKITKRGQNVTFRCDPISEHNRLYWYRQTLGQGPEFLTYFQNEAQLEKSRLLSDRFSAERPKGSFSTLEIQRTEQGDSAMYLCASSVIGGGQETQYFGPGTRLLVL.

The chain carries TRBV6-6 and TRBJ1-5, with D maybe TRBD1 (5 bases). Trimming took 7 bases from V and 3 from J, leaving 13 bases between them. The CDR3 is 14 residues long. Germline CDR1 MNHNY, CDR2 SVGAGI (reference sequence). The CDR3 region is CASTTRGYNQPQHF. The CDR3, as DNA: TGTGCCAGCACTACACGGGGGTACAATCAGCCCCAGCATTTT.

The genes are TRBV7-9 and TRBJ2-1; D gene ambiguous. Germline V CDR1 and CDR2: SEHNR, FQNEAQ (reference sequence). This CDR3 has 13 residues. Trimming removed 2 bases at V and 8 bases at J, with 10 bases between. This CDR3 reads CASSLRVEDEQFF. As DNA, the CDR3 is TGTGCCAGCAGCTTAAGGGTAGAAGATGAGCAGTTCTTC. The whole variable domain, filled in from reference TRBV7-9 and TRBJ2-1, reads DTGVSQNPRHKITKRGQNVTFRCDPISEHNRLYWYRQTLGQGPEFLTYFQNEAQLEKSRLLSDRFSAERPKGSFSTLEIQRTEQGDSAMYLCASSLRVEDEQFFGPGTRLTVL.

This chain links TRBV6-5 with TRBJ2-7, with D unresolved. Germline V gene data show CDR1 as MNHEY and CDR2 as SVGAGI. The CDR3 contains 15 residues. V lost 2 bases and J 3 bases, leaving 14 bases between the germline ends. The CDR3 coding sequence is TGTGCCAGCAGTTACCCCACCGACGGAATCTACGAGCAGTACTTC. Protein product: CASSYPTDGIYEQYF.

The CDR3, as DNA: TGTGCCAGCAGCCCCGGACTAGCGGGAGGGCCGGGGAATGAGCAGTTCTTC. Translating it yields CASSPGLAGGPGNEQFF. The chain is built from TRBV27 and TRBJ2-1, with TRBD2 matching over 15 bases. The CDR3 spans 17 residues. V lost 6 bases to trimming and J lost 7 bases; unmatched junction nucleotides: 10. In germline, CDR1 is MNHEY, CDR2 SMNVEV (reference sequence).

The chain carries TRBV7-9 and TRBJ2-1; the match to TRBD1 covers 11 bases. J was trimmed by 5 bases and V by 5 bases; bases with no gene match: 8. The CDR3 loop spans 16 amino acids. Looked up from germline, CDR1 is SEHNR and CDR2 is FQNEAQ (reference sequence). This CDR3 is CASSLPGTGGDNEQFF. The CDR3 coding sequence is TGTGCCAGCAGCCTGCCCGGGACAGGGGGAGACAATGAGCAGTTCTTC.

The chain combines TRBV6-1 with TRBJ2-5; 9 bases match TRBD2. This CDR3 region has 16 residues. Germline CDR1 reads MNHNS; CDR2 reads SASEGT. V lost 2 bases and J lost 4; bases outside the gene matches: 8. The CDR3 protein is CASSEPELAGLETQYF. The CDR3, as DNA: TGTGCCAGCAGTGAACCCGAACTAGCGGGTCTAGAGACCCAGTACTTC.

The chain combines TRBV10-3 with TRBJ2-3; TRBD1 or TRBD2 may be the D gene (6 bases each). The V end was cut by 3 bases, the J end by 0 bases, with 10 bases between. CDR3 length equals 15 residues. Germline V CDR1 and CDR2: ENHRY, SYGVKD. The CDR3 spells CAISDPGASTDTQYF. CDR3 DNA sequence: TGTGCCATCAGTGACCCGGGGGCCAGCACAGATACGCAGTATTTT.

This sequence joins TRBV28 and TRBJ2-1, with 12 bases matching TRBD2. This CDR3 is built from 18 residues. J lost 4 bases, V lost 4 bases, and 11 bases had no gene match. CDR1 is MDHEN, CDR2 SYDVKM, per germline. The chain's CDR3 is CASSSWTSGKGAYNEQFF. DNA of the CDR3: TGTGCCAGCAGTTCATGGACTAGCGGGAAAGGCGCGTACAATGAGCAGTTCTTC.

The chain uses TRBV7-9 and TRBJ2-7; D ambiguous. The CDR3 is made up of 12 amino acids. Germline CDR1 SEHNR, CDR2 FQNEAQ (reference sequence). The V and J ends lost 3 bases and 5 bases respectively, with 8 bases between them. CDR3 amino acids: CASSFFPDEQYF. As DNA, the CDR3 is TGTGCCAGCAGCTTCTTCCCGGACGAGCAGTACTTC. Variable domain in full (rest from reference TRBV7-9 and TRBJ2-7): DTGVSQNPRHKITKRGQNVTFRCDPISEHNRLYWYRQTLGQGPEFLTYFQNEAQLEKSRLLSDRFSAERPKGSFSTLEIQRTEQGDSAMYLCASSFFPDEQYFGPGTRLTVT.

This chain links TRBV7-9 with TRBJ1-3; D not certain. Germline V gene sequence: CDR1 SEHNR, CDR2 FQNEAQ (reference sequence). This CDR3 has 12 amino acids. Trimming stripped 2 bases from V and 9 bases from J, with 8 bases between. The CDR3 loop is CASSLPQGTIYF. In nucleotides, the CDR3 is TGTGCCAGCAGCTTACCCCAAGGCACCATATATTTT.

V usage is TRBV29-1 and J usage is TRBJ2-1, with D unresolved. This CDR3 comprises 13 residues. V was clipped by 6 bases and J by 8 bases, with 17 bases between them. In germline, CDR1 is SQVTM, CDR2 ANQGSEA. CDR3 region: CSVPELSLDEQFF. The CDR3, as DNA: TGCAGCGTGCCCGAACTCTCTCTCGATGAGCAGTTCTTC.

The V and J genes are TRBV21-1 and TRBJ1-5. TRBV21-1 is a pseudogene. This CDR3 has 16 amino acids. CDR3 in amino acids: CASTKGEQSYNQPQHF. The CDR3 coding sequence is TGTGCCAGCACCAAAGGTGAACAGTCTTACAATCAGCCCCAGCATTTT.